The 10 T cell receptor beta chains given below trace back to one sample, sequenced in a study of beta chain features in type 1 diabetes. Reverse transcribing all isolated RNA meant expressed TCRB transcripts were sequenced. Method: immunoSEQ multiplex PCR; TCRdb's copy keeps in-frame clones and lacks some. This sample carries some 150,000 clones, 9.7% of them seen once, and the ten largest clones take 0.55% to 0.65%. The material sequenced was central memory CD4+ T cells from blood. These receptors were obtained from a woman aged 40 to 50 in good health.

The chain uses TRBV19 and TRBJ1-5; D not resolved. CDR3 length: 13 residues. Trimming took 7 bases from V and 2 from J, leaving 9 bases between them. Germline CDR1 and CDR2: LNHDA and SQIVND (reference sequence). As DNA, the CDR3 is TGTGCCAGTAACCCAGTCCGCAATCAGCCCCAGCATTTT. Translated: CASNPVRNQPQHF.

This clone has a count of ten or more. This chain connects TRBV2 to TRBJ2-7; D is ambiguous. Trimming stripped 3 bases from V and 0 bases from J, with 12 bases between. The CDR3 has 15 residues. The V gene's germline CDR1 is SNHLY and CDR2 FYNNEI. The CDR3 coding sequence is TGTGCCAGCAGTGAGGGCACTTTGCCCTCCTACGAGCAGTACTTC. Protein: CASSEGTLPSYEQYF.

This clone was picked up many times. CDR3 in DNA: TGTGCCAGCAGTTTCGAACAGGCAGCCGAAGCTTTCTTT. This encodes CASSFEQAAEAFF. The chain is built from TRBV7-9 and TRBJ1-1; D may be TRBD1 (5 bases). The V end lost 6 bases, the J end lost 8 bases, and 16 bases lay between the germline ends. This CDR3 region has 13 residues. Germline-derived CDR1 and CDR2 are SEHNR and FQNEAQ (reference sequence).

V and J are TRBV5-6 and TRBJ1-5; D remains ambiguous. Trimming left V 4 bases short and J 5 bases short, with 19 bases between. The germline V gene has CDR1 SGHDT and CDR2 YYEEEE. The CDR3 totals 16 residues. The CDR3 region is CASSRRGGREDQPQHF. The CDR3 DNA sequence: TGTGCCAGCAGCCGACGAGGTGGCAGAGAAGATCAGCCCCAGCATTTT.

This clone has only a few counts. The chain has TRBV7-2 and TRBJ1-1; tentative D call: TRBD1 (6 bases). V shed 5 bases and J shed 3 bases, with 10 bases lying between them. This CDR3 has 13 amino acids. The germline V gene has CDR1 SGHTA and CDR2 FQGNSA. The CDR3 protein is CASSLRTDTEAFF. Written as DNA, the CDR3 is TGTGCCAGCAGCCTACGGACAGACACTGAAGCTTTCTTT.

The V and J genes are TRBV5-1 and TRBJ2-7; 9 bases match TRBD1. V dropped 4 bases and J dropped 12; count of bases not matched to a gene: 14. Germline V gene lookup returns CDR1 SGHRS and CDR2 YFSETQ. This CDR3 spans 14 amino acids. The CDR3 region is CASSPGGQGPTPYF. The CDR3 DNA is TGCGCCAGCAGCCCGGGGGGACAGGGCCCTACTCCGTACTTC.

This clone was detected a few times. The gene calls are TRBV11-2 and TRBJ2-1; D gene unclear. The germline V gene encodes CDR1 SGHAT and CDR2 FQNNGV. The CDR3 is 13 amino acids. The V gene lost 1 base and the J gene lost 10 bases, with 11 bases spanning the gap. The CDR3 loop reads CASSLGYSLEQFF. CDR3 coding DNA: TGTGCCAGCAGCTTAGGTTACAGCCTAGAGCAGTTCTTC.

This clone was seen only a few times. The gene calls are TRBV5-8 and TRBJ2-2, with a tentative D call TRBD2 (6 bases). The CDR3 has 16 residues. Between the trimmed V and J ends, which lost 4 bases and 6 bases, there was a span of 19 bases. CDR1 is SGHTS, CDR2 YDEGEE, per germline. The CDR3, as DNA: TGTGCCAGCAGCCGAAAGAGGGGCGGGGCCGCCGGGGAGCTGTTTTTT. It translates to CASSRKRGGAAGELFF.

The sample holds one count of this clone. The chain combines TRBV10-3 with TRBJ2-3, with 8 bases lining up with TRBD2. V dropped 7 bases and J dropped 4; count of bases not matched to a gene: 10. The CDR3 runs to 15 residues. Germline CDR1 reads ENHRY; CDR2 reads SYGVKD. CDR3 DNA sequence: TGTGCCATCAACCCGGATAGCGGGGCCTCAGATACGCAGTATTTT. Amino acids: CAINPDSGASDTQYF.

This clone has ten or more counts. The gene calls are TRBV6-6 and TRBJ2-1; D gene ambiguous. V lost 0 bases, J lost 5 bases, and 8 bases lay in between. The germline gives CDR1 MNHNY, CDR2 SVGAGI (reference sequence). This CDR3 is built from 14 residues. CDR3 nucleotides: TGTGCCAGCAGTTACTCGTTACAGCACAATGAGCAGTTCTTC. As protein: CASSYSLQHNEQFF.